Each of the 2 T cell receptor beta chains below was sequenced from the same sample in a study of blood T cell repertoires in COVID-19. Some clones are missing from TCRdb's copy, which holds only in-frame ones; the method was immunoSEQ multiplex PCR. The profile shows about 130,000 clones, roughly 77% of them singletons. The sequenced sample was peripheral blood. These TCRs come from a woman aged 70-85 years with COVID-19, enrolled during active disease.

The CDR3 here is CASRRTGVNTEAFF. The CDR3, as DNA: TGTGCCAGCAGGCGGACAGGGGTGAACACTGAAGCTTTCTTT. The rearrangement links TRBV6-5 to TRBJ1-1; 9 nucleotides line up with TRBD1. V shed 6 bases, J shed 0 bases, and the junction held 2 bases outside the gene matches. CDR3 length: 14 residues. Germline V gene sequence: CDR1 MNHEY, CDR2 SVGAGI.

This clone turned up a few times. The rearrangement uses TRBV19 and TRBJ1-1; 7 bases fit TRBD1. Losses at the gene ends were 8 bases for V and 11 bases for J; bases not matched to a gene: 17. The germline CDR1 and CDR2 sequences are LNHDA and SQIVND (reference sequence). The CDR3 has 14 residues. The CDR3 DNA sequence: TGTGCCAGTCTGGACAGGAGTCCTTCATACGGGGCTTTCTTT. Its protein product is CASLDRSPSYGAFF.